The entry that follows covers one TCR beta chain sequence. The CDR3 spans 12 residues. The V and J ends lost 0 bases and 7 bases respectively, with 5 bases between them. Germline lookup yields CDR1 KGHSH and CDR2 LQKENI. Assay: immunoSEQ multiplex PCR; the TCRdb copy retains only in-frame clones and omits some. The repertoire holds about 32,000 clones, with 75% to 90% as singletons. This entry comes from a study of T cells in narcolepsy. The V call is TRBV18, the J call TRBJ2-3, with TRBD2 as a possible D gene (5 bases). Sequences were obtained from CD45RA- memory CD4+ T cells from PBMCs. This receptor was obtained from a human donor with narcolepsy. The CDR3 loop reads CASSPPGNTQYF. CDR3 sequence (DNA): TGTGCCAGCTCACCACCCGGGAATACGCAGTATTTT.